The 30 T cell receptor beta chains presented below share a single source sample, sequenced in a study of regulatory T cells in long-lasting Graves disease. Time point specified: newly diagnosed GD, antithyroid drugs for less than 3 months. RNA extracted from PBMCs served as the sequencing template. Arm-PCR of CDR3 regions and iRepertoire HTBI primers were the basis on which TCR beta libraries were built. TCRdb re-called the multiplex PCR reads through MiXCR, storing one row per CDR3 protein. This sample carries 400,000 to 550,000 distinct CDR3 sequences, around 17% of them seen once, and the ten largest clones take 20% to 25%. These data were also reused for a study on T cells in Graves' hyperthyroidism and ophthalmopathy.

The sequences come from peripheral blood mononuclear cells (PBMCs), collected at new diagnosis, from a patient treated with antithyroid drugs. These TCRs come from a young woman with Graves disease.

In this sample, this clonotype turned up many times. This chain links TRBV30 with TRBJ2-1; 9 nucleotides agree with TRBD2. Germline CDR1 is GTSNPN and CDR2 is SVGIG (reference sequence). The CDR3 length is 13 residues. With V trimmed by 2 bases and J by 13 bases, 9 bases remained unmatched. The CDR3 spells CAWSSLAGLGQFF. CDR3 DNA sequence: TGTGCCTGGAGTTCACTAGCGGGCCTAGGACAGTTCTTC.

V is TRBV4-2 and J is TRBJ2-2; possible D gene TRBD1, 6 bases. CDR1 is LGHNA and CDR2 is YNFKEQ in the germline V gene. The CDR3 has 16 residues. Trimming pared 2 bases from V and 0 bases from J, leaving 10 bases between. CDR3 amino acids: CASSQRTAANTGELFF. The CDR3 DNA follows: TGTGCCAGCAGCCAAAGGACAGCCGCGAACACCGGGGAGCTGTTTTTT.

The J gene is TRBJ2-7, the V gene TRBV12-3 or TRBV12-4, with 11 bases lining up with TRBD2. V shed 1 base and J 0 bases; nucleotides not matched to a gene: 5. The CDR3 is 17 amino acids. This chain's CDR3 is CASSLVVGTSGSYEQYF. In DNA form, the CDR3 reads TGTGCCAGCAGTTTAGTAGTCGGGACTAGCGGCTCCTACGAGCAGTACTTC.

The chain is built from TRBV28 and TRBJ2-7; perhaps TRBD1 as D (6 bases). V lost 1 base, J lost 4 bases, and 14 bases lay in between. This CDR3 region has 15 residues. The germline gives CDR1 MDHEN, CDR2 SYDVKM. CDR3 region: CASSLFTTGFYEQYF. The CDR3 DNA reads TGTGCCAGCAGTTTATTTACCACAGGGTTTTACGAGCAGTACTTC.

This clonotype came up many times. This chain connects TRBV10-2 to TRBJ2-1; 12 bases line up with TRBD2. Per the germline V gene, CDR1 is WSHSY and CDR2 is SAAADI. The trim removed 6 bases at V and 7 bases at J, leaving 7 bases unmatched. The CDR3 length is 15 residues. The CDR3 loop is CASSSTSGRRNEQFF. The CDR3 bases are TGCGCCAGCAGCTCGACTAGCGGGAGAAGGAATGAGCAGTTCTTC.

CDR3 protein: CASSQANDRFDIQYF. In DNA form, the CDR3 reads TGCGCCAGCAGCCAGGCAAACGACAGGTTTGACATTCAGTACTTC. This chain uses TRBV4-1 with TRBJ2-4; tentatively, D is TRBD1 (6 bases). The V and J ends lost 3 bases and 8 bases respectively, with 17 bases between them. The CDR3 extends over 15 amino acids. Per germline, CDR1 MGHRA and CDR2 YSYEKL.

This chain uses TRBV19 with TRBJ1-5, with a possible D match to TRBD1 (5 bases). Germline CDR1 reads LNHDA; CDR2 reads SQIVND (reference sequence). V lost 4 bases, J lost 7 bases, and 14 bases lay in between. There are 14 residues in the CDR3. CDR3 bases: TGTGCCAGTAGTACGCAGGGTCGGTGGCAGCCCCAGCATTTT. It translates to CASSTQGRWQPQHF.

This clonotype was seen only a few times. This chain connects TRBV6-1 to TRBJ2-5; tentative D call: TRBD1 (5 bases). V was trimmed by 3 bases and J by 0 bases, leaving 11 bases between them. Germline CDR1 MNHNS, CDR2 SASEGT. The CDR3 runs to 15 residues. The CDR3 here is CASSDSAGNQETQYF. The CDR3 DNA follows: TGTGCCAGCAGTGACTCGGCAGGGAACCAAGAGACCCAGTACTTC.

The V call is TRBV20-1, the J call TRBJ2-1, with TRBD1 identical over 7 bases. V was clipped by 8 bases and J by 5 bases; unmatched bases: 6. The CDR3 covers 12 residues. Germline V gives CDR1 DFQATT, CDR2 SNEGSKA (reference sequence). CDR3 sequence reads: CSRDSPNNEQFF. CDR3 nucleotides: TGCAGTAGGGACAGCCCGAACAATGAGCAGTTCTTC.

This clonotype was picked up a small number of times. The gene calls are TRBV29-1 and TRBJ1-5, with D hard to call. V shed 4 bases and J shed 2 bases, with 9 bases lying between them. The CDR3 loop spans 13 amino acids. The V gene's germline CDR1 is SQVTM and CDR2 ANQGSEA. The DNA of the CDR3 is TGCAGCGTTGCTGTGAATCGCAATCAGCCCCAGCATTTT. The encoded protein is CSVAVNRNQPQHF.

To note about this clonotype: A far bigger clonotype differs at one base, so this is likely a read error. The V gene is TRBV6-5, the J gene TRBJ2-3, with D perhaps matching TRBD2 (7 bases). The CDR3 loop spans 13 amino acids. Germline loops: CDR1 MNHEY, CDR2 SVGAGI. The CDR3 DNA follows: TGTGCCAGCAGTGTCAGGGGAGGGGGGACCCGGTACTTC. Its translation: CASSVRGGGTRYF.

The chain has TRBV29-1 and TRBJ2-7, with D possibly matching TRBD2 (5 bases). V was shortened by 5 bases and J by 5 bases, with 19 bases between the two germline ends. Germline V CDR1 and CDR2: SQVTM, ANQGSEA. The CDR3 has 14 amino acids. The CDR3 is CSVTEGRLGDEQYF. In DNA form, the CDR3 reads TGCAGCGTTACCGAGGGCCGTCTTGGGGACGAGCAGTACTTC.

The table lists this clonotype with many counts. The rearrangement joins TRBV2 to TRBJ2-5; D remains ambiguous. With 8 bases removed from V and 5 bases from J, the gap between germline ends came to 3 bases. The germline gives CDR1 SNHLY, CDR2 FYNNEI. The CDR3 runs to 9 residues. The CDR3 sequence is CASGETQYF. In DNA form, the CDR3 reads TGTGCCAGCGGCGAGACCCAGTACTTC.

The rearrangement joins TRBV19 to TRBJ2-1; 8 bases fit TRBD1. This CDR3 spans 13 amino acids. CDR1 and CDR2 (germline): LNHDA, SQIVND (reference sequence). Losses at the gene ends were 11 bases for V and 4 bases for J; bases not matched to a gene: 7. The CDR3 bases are TGTGCCGTCCTCGGACAGGGATACAATGAGCAGTTCTTC. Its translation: CAVLGQGYNEQFF.

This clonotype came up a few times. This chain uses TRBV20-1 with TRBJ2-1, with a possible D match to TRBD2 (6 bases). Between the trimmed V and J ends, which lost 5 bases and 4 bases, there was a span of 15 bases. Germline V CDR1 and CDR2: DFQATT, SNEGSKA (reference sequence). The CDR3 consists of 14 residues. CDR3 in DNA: TGCAGTGCTGCCGGAGGGCGGGATTACAATGAGCAGTTCTTC. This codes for CSAAGGRDYNEQFF.

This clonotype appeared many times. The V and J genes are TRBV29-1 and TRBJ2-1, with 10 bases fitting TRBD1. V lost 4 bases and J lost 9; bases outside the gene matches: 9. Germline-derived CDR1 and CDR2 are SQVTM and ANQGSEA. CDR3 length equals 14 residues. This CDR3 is CSVGQGAIISEQFF. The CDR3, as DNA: TGCAGCGTTGGACAGGGGGCGATTATCAGTGAGCAGTTCTTC.

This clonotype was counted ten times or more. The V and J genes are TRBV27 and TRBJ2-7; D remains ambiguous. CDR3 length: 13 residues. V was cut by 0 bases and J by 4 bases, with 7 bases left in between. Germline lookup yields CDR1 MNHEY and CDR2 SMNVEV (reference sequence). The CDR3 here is CASSLSPVYEQYF. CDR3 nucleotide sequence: TGTGCCAGCAGTTTATCACCAGTTTACGAGCAGTACTTC.

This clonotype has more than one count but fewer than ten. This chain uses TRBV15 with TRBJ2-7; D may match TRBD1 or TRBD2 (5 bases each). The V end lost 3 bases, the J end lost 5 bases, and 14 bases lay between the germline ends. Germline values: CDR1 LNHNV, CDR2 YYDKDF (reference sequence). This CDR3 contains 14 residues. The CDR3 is CATSSRGSSHEQYF. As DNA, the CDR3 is TGTGCCACCAGCAGTAGGGGCTCTAGCCACGAGCAGTACTTC.

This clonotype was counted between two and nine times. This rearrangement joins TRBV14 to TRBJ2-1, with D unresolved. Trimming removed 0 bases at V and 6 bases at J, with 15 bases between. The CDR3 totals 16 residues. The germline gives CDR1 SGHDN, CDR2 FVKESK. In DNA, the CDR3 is TGTGCCAGCAGCCAAGAAGGAACCGAATCTATCAATGAGCAGTTCTTC. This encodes CASSQEGTESINEQFF.

The CDR3 reads CASSQSGTDTQYF. CDR3 bases: TGTGCCAGCAGCCAAAGCGGCACAGATACGCAGTATTTT. The chain is built from TRBV2 and TRBJ2-3; no definite D call. V dropped 6 bases and J dropped 1 base, with 8 bases sitting between them. This CDR3 spans 13 amino acids. The germline V gene encodes CDR1 SNHLY and CDR2 FYNNEI. Looking up the rest from reference TRBV2 and TRBJ2-3 gives the full variable domain: EPEVTQTPSHQVTQMGQEVILRCVPISNHLYFYWYRQILGQKVEFLVSFYNNEISEKSEIFDDQFSVERPDGSNFTLKIRSTKLEDSAMYFCASSQSGTDTQYFGPGTRLTVL.

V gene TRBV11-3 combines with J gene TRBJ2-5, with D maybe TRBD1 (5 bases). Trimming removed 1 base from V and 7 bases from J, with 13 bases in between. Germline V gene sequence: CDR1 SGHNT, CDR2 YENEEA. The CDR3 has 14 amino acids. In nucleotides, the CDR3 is TGTGCCAGCAGCTTAGTTCCAGGGTACGGGACCCAGTACTTC. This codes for CASSLVPGYGTQYF.

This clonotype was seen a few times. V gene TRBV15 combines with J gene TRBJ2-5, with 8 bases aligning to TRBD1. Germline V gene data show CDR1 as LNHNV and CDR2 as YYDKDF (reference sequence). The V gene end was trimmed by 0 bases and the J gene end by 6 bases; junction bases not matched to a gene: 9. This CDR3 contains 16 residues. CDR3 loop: CATSRDLAGGAKTQYF. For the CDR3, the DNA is TGTGCCACCAGCAGAGATCTGGCAGGGGGCGCGAAGACCCAGTACTTC.

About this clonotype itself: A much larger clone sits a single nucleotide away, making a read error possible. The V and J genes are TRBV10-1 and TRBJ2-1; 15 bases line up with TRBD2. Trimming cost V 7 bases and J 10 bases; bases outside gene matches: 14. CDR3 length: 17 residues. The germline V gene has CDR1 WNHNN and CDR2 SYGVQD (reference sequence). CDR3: CASTGLAGGPRSYEQFF. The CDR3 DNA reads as TGCGCCAGCACCGGACTAGCGGGAGGGCCGAGGTCCTACGAGCAGTTCTTC.

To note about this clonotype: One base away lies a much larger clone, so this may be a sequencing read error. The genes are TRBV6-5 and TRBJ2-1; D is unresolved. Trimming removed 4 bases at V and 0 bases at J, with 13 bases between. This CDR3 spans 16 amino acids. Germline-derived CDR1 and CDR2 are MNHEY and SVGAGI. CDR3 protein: CASSFVGYRSYNEQFF. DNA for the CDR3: TGTGCCAGCAGTTTTGTTGGATACCGCTCCTACAATGAGCAGTTCTTC.

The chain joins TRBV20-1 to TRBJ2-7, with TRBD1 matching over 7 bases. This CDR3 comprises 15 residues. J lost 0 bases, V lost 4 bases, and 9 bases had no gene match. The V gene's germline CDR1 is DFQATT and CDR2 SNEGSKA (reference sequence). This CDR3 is CSATGTVESSYEQYF. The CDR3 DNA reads TGCAGTGCTACAGGGACAGTGGAGAGCTCCTACGAGCAGTACTTC.

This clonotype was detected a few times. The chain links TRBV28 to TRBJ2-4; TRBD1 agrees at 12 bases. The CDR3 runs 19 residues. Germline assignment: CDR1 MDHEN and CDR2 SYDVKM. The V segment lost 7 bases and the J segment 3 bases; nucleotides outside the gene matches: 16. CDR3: CASNILSGQGADGKNIQYF. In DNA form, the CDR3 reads TGTGCCAGCAACATATTATCGGGACAGGGGGCGGACGGCAAAAACATTCAGTACTTC.

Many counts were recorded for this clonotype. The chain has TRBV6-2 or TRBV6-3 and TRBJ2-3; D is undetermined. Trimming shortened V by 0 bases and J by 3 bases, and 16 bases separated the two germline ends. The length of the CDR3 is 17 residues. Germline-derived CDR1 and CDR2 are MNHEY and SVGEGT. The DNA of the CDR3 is TGTGCCAGCAGTTACTCGTTTGCTAAATCAATTACAGATACGCAGTATTTT. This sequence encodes CASSYSFAKSITDTQYF.

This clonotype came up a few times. The CDR3 DNA sequence: TGTGCCAGCAGTTTGCAAGCGGGTCGGGAGACCCAGTACTTC. This gives the protein CASSLQAGRETQYF. The gene calls are TRBV27 and TRBJ2-5; D may be TRBD2 (6 bases). Between the trimmed V and J ends, which lost 3 bases and 5 bases, there was a span of 13 bases. Per germline, CDR1 MNHEY and CDR2 SMNVEV (reference sequence). The CDR3 covers 14 residues.

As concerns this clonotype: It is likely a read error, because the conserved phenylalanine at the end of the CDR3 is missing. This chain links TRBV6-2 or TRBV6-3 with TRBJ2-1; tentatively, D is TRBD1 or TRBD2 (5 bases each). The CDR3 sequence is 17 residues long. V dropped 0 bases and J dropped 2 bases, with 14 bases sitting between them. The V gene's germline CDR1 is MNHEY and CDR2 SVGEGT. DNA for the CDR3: TGTGCCAGCAGTTACTCGAAGCCTAGCAGGGCCTACAATGAGCAGTTCCTC. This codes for CASSYSKPSRAYNEQFL.

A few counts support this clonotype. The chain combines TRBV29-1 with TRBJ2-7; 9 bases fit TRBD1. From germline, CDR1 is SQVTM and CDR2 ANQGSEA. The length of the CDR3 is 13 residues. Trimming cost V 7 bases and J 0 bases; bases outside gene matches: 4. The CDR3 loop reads CSAQQGASYEQYF. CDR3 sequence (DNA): TGCAGCGCTCAACAGGGGGCCTCCTACGAGCAGTACTTC.